What follows are 15 T cell receptor beta chains derived from one specimen sequenced in a study of cytomegalovirus exposure and HLA in healthy donors. Vbeta (60) and Jbeta (13) primers were used in the PCR. Produced via immunoSEQ multiplex PCR; TCRdb's table is partial and in-frame only. The sample consists of 55,000 to 70,000 clones, 65% to 90% of them appearing once. The material sequenced was PBMCs. The receptor source for this set is a human donor in good health.

The rearrangement uses TRBV4-2 and TRBJ1-5; D is possibly TRBD1 (6 bases). Germline V gene lookup returns CDR1 LGHNA and CDR2 YNFKEQ. Trimming took off 3 bases at V and 1 base at J, with 10 bases between the two ends. The CDR3 is 15 residues long. In DNA form, the CDR3 reads TGTGCCAGCAGCCAGGGGAGGGGGAGCAATCAGCCCCAGCATTTT. Residues: CASSQGRGSNQPQHF.

The gene calls are TRBV19 and TRBJ2-7; the D gene is possibly TRBD2 (6 bases). V was shortened by 4 bases and J by 4 bases, with 11 bases between the two germline ends. The CDR3 length is 13 residues. From germline, CDR1 is LNHDA and CDR2 SQIVND (reference sequence). The CDR3 loop reads CASSTGGPYEQYF. The CDR3 DNA reads as TGTGCCAGTAGTACCGGGGGTCCTTACGAGCAGTACTTC.

This chain joins TRBV7-2 and TRBJ2-2; D possibly corresponds to TRBD1 (6 bases). Germline CDR1 SGHTA, CDR2 FQGNSA. Trimming left V 2 bases short and J 4 bases short, with 14 bases between. The CDR3 is 16 residues long. CDR3 nucleotides: TGTGCCAGCAGCTTAAATCCGGACAGATCCACCGGGGAGCTGTTTTTT. Protein: CASSLNPDRSTGELFF.

This chain joins TRBV13 and TRBJ2-3; possibly TRBD2 for D (5 bases). V dropped 5 bases and J dropped 2 bases, with 14 bases sitting between them. CDR3 length equals 15 residues. CDR1 and CDR2 from the germline V gene are PRHDT and FYEKMQ (reference sequence). The DNA for the CDR3 is TGTGCCAGCAGCGAGTTCGGGGTATCCACAGATACGCAGTATTTT. The encoded protein is CASSEFGVSTDTQYF.

The chain recombines TRBV28 with TRBJ1-5; D remains unclear. The germline gives CDR1 MDHEN, CDR2 SYDVKM. With 8 bases removed from V and 3 bases from J, the gap between germline ends came to 17 bases. This CDR3 is 15 amino acids long. In DNA, the CDR3 is TGTGCCAGCCGGCCTCCTGGGCGCGACAATCAGCCCCAGCATTTT. Translated: CASRPPGRDNQPQHF. Drawing the rest from reference TRBV28 and TRBJ1-5, the complete variable domain is DVKVTQSSRYLVKRTGEKVFLECVQDMDHENMFWYRQDPGLGLRLIYFSYDVKMKEKGDIPEGYSVSREKKERFSLILESASTNQTSMYLCASRPPGRDNQPQHFGDGTRLSIL.

The chain links TRBV6-1 to TRBJ2-7, with D maybe TRBD1 (5 bases). The germline V gene has CDR1 MNHNS and CDR2 SASEGT. With 0 bases removed from V and 3 bases from J, the gap between germline ends came to 9 bases. The length of the CDR3 is 14 residues. The DNA of the CDR3 is TGTGCCAGCAGTGAAGCAGGGGTACACTACGAGCAGTACTTC. The encoded protein is CASSEAGVHYEQYF.

The rearrangement joins TRBV7-9 to TRBJ2-5; D possibly corresponds to TRBD2 (5 bases). The CDR3 spans 15 residues. Germline-derived CDR1 and CDR2 are SEHNR and FQNEAQ (reference sequence). Trimming removed 1 base at V and 2 bases at J, with 11 bases between. The DNA for the CDR3 is TGTGCCAGCAGCTTAGGAGTGAGGGATCAAGAGACCCAGTACTTC. Translation gives CASSLGVRDQETQYF.

V usage is TRBV28 and J usage is TRBJ2-7, with D possibly TRBD2 on 6 matching bases. V was trimmed by 2 bases and J by 1 base, leaving 6 bases between them. In germline, CDR1 is MDHEN, CDR2 SYDVKM. The CDR3 extends over 13 amino acids. The CDR3 DNA follows: TGTGCCAGCAGTTTACGGGGGTCCTACGAGCAGTACTTC. This translates into CASSLRGSYEQYF.

The chain recombines TRBV12-1 with TRBJ2-6; the DNA was not compared with TRBD1, the D call given in the table. TRBV12-1 is a pseudogene segment. The CDR3 spans 17 residues. CDR3 in amino acids: CASSLSRASSGANVLTF. The CDR3 DNA follows: TGTGCCAGCAGCTTATCCAGGGCGAGCTCTGGGGCCAACGTCCTGACTTTC.

J is TRBJ2-2 and V is TRBV23-1; perhaps TRBD1 as D (6 bases). TRBV23-1 is designated an ORF whose function remains uncertain. V lost 7 bases and J 5 bases, leaving 14 bases between the germline ends. This CDR3 is 14 amino acids long. The CDR3 bases are TGCGCCAGCACGGACAGCTCGAGGACCGGGGAGCTGTTTTTT. It specifies CASTDSSRTGELFF.

In its sample, this clone was seen once. The CDR3 protein is CASSVINTGELFF. CDR3 bases: TGTGCCAGCAGCGTAATAAACACCGGGGAGCTGTTTTTT. The chain uses TRBV9 and TRBJ2-2; no definite D call. V gave up 1 base and J gave up 2 bases, with 3 bases separating them. The CDR3 extends over 13 amino acids. The germline gives CDR1 SGDLS, CDR2 YYNGEE.

The rearrangement links TRBV4-3 to TRBJ1-3, with D uncertain. The CDR3 has 14 amino acids. V gave up 10 bases and J gave up 0 bases, with 13 bases separating them. Germline CDR1 is LGHNA and CDR2 is YSLEER. The CDR3 loop reads CATSDTLSGNTIYF. CDR3 DNA: TGCGCCACCTCAGACACCCTCTCTGGAAACACCATATATTTT.

J is TRBJ2-5 and V is TRBV4-1, with TRBD1 matching over 7 bases. Germline V gene sequence: CDR1 MGHRA, CDR2 YSYEKL. CDR3 length: 13 residues. Trimming took 2 bases from V and 4 from J; bases not matched to a gene: 1. In DNA, the CDR3 is TGCGCCAGCAGCCAAAACAGGGGAGAGACCCAGTACTTC. It encodes CASSQNRGETQYF.

This chain connects TRBV5-1 to TRBJ1-1, with D possibly TRBD1 on 6 matching bases. The germline V and J ends were trimmed by 4 bases and 5 bases, with 18 bases remaining between them. Germline V gives CDR1 SGHRS, CDR2 YFSETQ. The CDR3 consists of 15 residues. The DNA for the CDR3 is TGCGCCAGCAGCGCGGTTCAACAGGGTAGGACTGAAGCTTTCTTT. Its protein is CASSAVQQGRTEAFF. The full variable domain, its missing parts supplied by reference TRBV5-1 and TRBJ1-1, is KAGVTQTPRYLIKTRGQQVTLSCSPISGHRSVSWYQQTPGQGLQFLFEYFSETQRNKGNFPGRFSGRQFSNSRSEMNVSTLELGDSALYLCASSAVQQGRTEAFFGQGTRLTVV.

Only a few counts were recorded for this clone. Written as DNA, the CDR3 is TGTGCCAGCAGCTCAACAGGGTACGAGCAGTACTTC. It encodes CASSSTGYEQYF. The rearrangement uses TRBV7-9 and TRBJ2-7, with a possible D match to TRBD1 (6 bases). V lost 4 bases, J lost 4 bases, and 8 bases lay in between. This CDR3 is 12 amino acids long. In germline, CDR1 is SEHNR, CDR2 FQNEAQ (reference sequence). Full variable domain (missing parts from reference TRBV7-9 and TRBJ2-7): DTGVSQNPRHKITKRGQNVTFRCDPISEHNRLYWYRQTLGQGPEFLTYFQNEAQLEKSRLLSDRFSAERPKGSFSTLEIQRTEQGDSAMYLCASSSTGYEQYFGPGTRLTVT.